This record concerns one T cell receptor (beta chain) sequence. The record originates from a study of CD8 T cells in Susac syndrome. Germline values: CDR1 KGHDR, CDR2 SFDVKD. V gave up 2 bases and J gave up 3 bases; unmatched junction bases: 8. The CDR3 covers 18 residues. Patients with Susac syndrome met diagnostic criteria that were recently defined for definite or probable disease. A quantity of about 0.5 to 1 ug RNA underwent reverse transcription using random hexamers. Each CDR3 protein gets one entry after TCRdb re-called the immunoSEQ multiplex PCR reads with MiXCR. The sample carries about 120,000 distinct CDR3 sequences, nearly 96% recorded once.

The receptor comes from a human donor with Susac syndrome. The sample taken for sequencing was CD4+ T cells from PBMCs. The genes are TRBV24-1 and TRBJ2-1; the match to TRBD2 covers 11 bases. This CDR3 reads CATSDSGSGRAGYNEQFF. The CDR3 DNA sequence: TGTGCCACCAGTGATTCTGGTAGCGGGAGGGCCGGCTACAATGAGCAGTTCTTC.